Presented here are 27 T cell receptor beta chains from one specimen sequenced in a study of cytomegalovirus exposure and HLA in healthy donors. The PCR employed 60 Vbeta primers together with 13 Jbeta primers. TCRdb's copy holds only in-frame clones and misses some; the assay was immunoSEQ multiplex PCR. The table shows 120,000 or so clones, with 55% to 75% occurring only once. The sequencing sample was made of PBMCs. The receptor source for this set is a man younger than 40 in good health and CMV-seropositive.

This sequence joins TRBV18 and TRBJ2-7; 11 nucleotides agree with TRBD2. Germline lookup yields CDR1 KGHSH and CDR2 LQKENI. Trimming at V came to 5 bases and at J to 3 bases, leaving 6 bases not matched to a gene. The CDR3 totals 15 residues. Here the CDR3 reads CASSTSGSLVYEQYF. In DNA form, the CDR3 reads TGTGCCAGCTCAACTAGCGGGAGTCTGGTCTACGAGCAGTACTTC.

The genes are TRBV25-1 and TRBJ2-7; TRBD2 matches at 11 bases. The V segment lost 3 bases and the J segment 4 bases; nucleotides outside the gene matches: 8. Germline V lookup: CDR1 MGHDK, CDR2 SYGVNS. The CDR3 contains 16 residues. CDR3 coding DNA: TGTGCCAGCAGTGAGGGTAGCGGGAGGGCCAGGTACGAGCAGTACTTC. Translating it yields CASSEGSGRARYEQYF.

The gene calls are TRBV5-1 and TRBJ1-1; D possibly corresponds to TRBD1 (6 bases). The germline V and J ends were trimmed by 4 bases and 11 bases, with 21 bases remaining between them. Germline-derived CDR1 and CDR2 are SGHRS and YFSETQ. The CDR3 runs 14 residues. CDR3 nucleotides: TGCGCCAGCAGCGCCCCGGGACACCTCCAGCAGGCTTTCTTT. This translates into CASSAPGHLQQAFF.

The chain joins TRBV5-1 to TRBJ1-4, with 7 bases fitting TRBD1. Germline CDR1 and CDR2: SGHRS and YFSETQ. The CDR3 is 18 residues long. Trimming took 4 bases from V and 6 from J; bases not matched to a gene: 18. CDR3 nucleotide sequence: TGCGCCAGCAGCCCCACGTCCGGGACAGTGGGCTTAGATGAAAAACTGTTTTTT. It specifies CASSPTSGTVGLDEKLFF.

A few counts support this clone. This sequence joins TRBV7-2 and TRBJ2-7, with 8 bases identical to TRBD2. With 4 bases clipped from V and 3 bases from J, the junction kept 8 bases outside the gene matches. Germline V gene data show CDR1 as SGHTA and CDR2 as FQGNSA. The CDR3 contains 15 residues. CDR3 coding DNA: TGTGCCAGCAGCTCACGCGGGGGACTAGGCTACGAGCAGTACTTC. This encodes CASSSRGGLGYEQYF. Complete variable domain (other parts from reference TRBV7-2 and TRBJ2-7): GAGVSQSPSNKVTEKGKDVELRCDPISGHTALYWYRQSLGQGLEFLIYFQGNSAPDKSGLPSDRFSAERTGGSVSTLTIQRTQQEDSAVYLCASSSRGGLGYEQYFGPGTRLTVT.

The J gene is TRBJ2-7, the V gene TRBV5-5, with D perhaps matching TRBD1 (6 bases). Trimming pared 4 bases from V and 3 bases from J, leaving 14 bases between. The CDR3 covers 14 residues. From germline, CDR1 is SGHKS and CDR2 YYEKEE (reference sequence). As DNA, the CDR3 is TGTGCCAGCAGCCCCTCACCACAGGGCTACGAGCAGTACTTC. This sequence encodes CASSPSPQGYEQYF.

Comments on this clone: One junction end does not reproduce the germline sequence, and a read error may be involved. This chain links TRBV7-7 with TRBJ2-5, with unresolved D. The CDR3 is made up of 13 amino acids. Germline V CDR1 and CDR2: SSHAT, FNYEAQ (reference sequence). The CDR3 DNA reads as TGTGCTAGCAGTAACAGTGATCGAGAGACCCAGTACTTC. It yields the protein CASSNSDRETQYF.

In this sample, this clone turned up a few times. This chain uses TRBV6-1 with TRBJ1-5; D unresolved. CDR1 is MNHNS, CDR2 SASEGT, per germline. This CDR3 is 12 amino acids long. The V end was cut by 4 bases, the J end by 6 bases, with 7 bases between. CDR3 DNA sequence: TGTGCCAGCAGTGGGCATTTTCAGCCCCAGCATTTT. Protein: CASSGHFQPQHF.

In its sample, this clone was seen a few times. The J gene is TRBJ2-7, the V gene TRBV28, with TRBD1 matching 7 bases. The ends lost 5 bases at V and 2 bases at J; junction bases unmatched: 0. Germline V gene sequence: CDR1 MDHEN, CDR2 SYDVKM. The CDR3 has 12 residues. The CDR3 coding sequence is TGTGCCAGCAGTAGGGGGCCCTACGAGCAGTACTTC. This sequence encodes CASSRGPYEQYF.

This clone was seen only a few times. The chain recombines TRBV5-1 with TRBJ2-3, with 8 bases lining up with TRBD2. V lost 1 base to trimming and J lost 6 bases; unmatched junction nucleotides: 7. CDR3 length: 15 residues. Germline CDR1 and CDR2: SGHRS and YFSETQ. Here the CDR3 reads CASSLTSGVKDTQYF. The DNA for the CDR3 is TGCGCCAGCAGCTTGACTAGCGGAGTCAAGGATACGCAGTATTTT.

This chain joins TRBV6-5 and TRBJ2-7, with D perhaps matching TRBD1 (5 bases). The CDR3 totals 15 residues. The V end was cut by 8 bases, the J end by 3 bases, with 20 bases between. Germline V gene lookup returns CDR1 MNHEY and CDR2 SVGAGI. The CDR3 DNA reads as TGTGCCAGCTCCTTCTATATGGGGCAGGGCTACGAGCAGTACTTC. Its translation is CASSFYMGQGYEQYF.

This chain uses TRBV6-5 with TRBJ2-5; TRBD2 matches at 7 bases. This CDR3 spans 14 amino acids. From germline, CDR1 is MNHEY and CDR2 SVGAGI. V gave up 4 bases and J gave up 2 bases; unmatched junction bases: 4. CDR3: CASSFTSEQETQYF. The CDR3 DNA sequence: TGTGCCAGCAGTTTTACTAGCGAACAAGAGACCCAGTACTTC.

This sequence joins TRBV27 and TRBJ1-5, with a tentative D call TRBD1 (6 bases). The V gene's germline CDR1 is MNHEY and CDR2 SMNVEV (reference sequence). The CDR3 covers 13 residues. V dropped 8 bases and J dropped 4 bases, with 12 bases sitting between them. CDR3 in DNA: TGTGCCAGCCGTCGGGGGGCGAATCAGCCCCAGCATTTT. Translation gives CASRRGANQPQHF.

There are a few counts of this clone. The genes are TRBV2 and TRBJ2-1; 9 bases are shared with TRBD2. Unmatched junction bases numbered 13, after V lost 5 bases and J lost 11 bases. Germline assignment: CDR1 SNHLY and CDR2 FYNNEI. The CDR3 is made up of 15 amino acids. The CDR3, as DNA: TGTGCCAGCAGTAGAGACCCGACTAGCGGTCGTAAGCAGTTCTTC. Translating gives CASSRDPTSGRKQFF.

This chain joins TRBV7-6 and TRBJ2-1; 12 bases match TRBD2. Trimming at V came to 4 bases and at J to 6 bases, leaving 7 bases not matched to a gene. The CDR3 is 16 amino acids. Germline CDR1 SGHVS, CDR2 FNYEAQ. This CDR3 reads CASSSGASGRVNEQFF. The CDR3, as DNA: TGTGCCAGCAGCTCCGGGGCTAGCGGGAGGGTCAATGAGCAGTTCTTC. The whole variable domain, filled in from reference TRBV7-6 and TRBJ2-1, reads GAGVSQSPRYKVTKRGQDVALRCDPISGHVSLYWYRQALGQGPEFLTYFNYEAQQDKSGLPNDRFSAERPEGSISTLTIQRTEQRDSAMYRCASSSGASGRVNEQFFGPGTRLTVL.

This clone was observed once. The chain carries TRBV15 and TRBJ2-5; D is unresolved. CDR3 length equals 15 residues. Germline-derived CDR1 and CDR2 are LNHNV and YYDKDF (reference sequence). V was shortened by 0 bases and J by 0 bases, with 8 bases between the two germline ends. This chain's CDR3 is CATSRDPSYQETQYF. CDR3 DNA sequence: TGTGCCACCAGCAGAGATCCTTCGTACCAAGAGACCCAGTACTTC. The full variable domain, completed using reference TRBV15 and TRBJ2-5, is DAMVIQNPRYQVTQFGKPVTLSCSQTLNHNVMYWYQQKSSQAPKLLFHYYDKDFNNEADTPDNFQSRRPNTSFCFLDIRSPGLGDTAMYLCATSRDPSYQETQYFGPGTRLLVL.

The chain links TRBV5-6 to TRBJ2-7; 10 nucleotides align to TRBD2. From germline, CDR1 is SGHDT and CDR2 YYEEEE. CDR3 length: 14 residues. Trimming at V came to 4 bases and at J to 4 bases, leaving 5 bases not matched to a gene. In DNA, the CDR3 is TGTGCCAGCAGCCCGGGACTAGCGATTTACGAGCAGTACTTC. Translated: CASSPGLAIYEQYF. The whole variable domain, remainder taken from reference TRBV5-6 and TRBJ2-7, is DAGVTQSPTHLIKTRGQQVTLRCSPKSGHDTVSWYQQALGQGPQFIFQYYEEEERQRGNFPDRFSGHQFPNYSSELNVNALLLGDSALYLCASSPGLAIYEQYFGPGTRLTVT.

This chain links TRBV18 with TRBJ2-5; 13 bases line up with TRBD2. The CDR3 runs to 15 residues. V was pared by 3 bases and J by 2 bases, with 0 bases of the junction left unmatched. Germline CDR1 is KGHSH and CDR2 is LQKENI. The CDR3: CASSPGLAGQETQYF. The CDR3 DNA reads as TGTGCCAGCTCACCGGGACTAGCGGGGCAAGAGACCCAGTACTTC. Supplemented by reference TRBV18 and TRBJ2-5, the full variable domain reads NAGVMQNPRHLVRRRGQEARLRCSPMKGHSHVYWYRQLPEEGLKFMVYLQKENIIDESGMPKERFSAEFPKEGPSILRIQQVVRGDSAAYFCASSPGLAGQETQYFGPGTRLLVL.

This sequence joins TRBV27 and TRBJ2-5; unclear D gene. The V and J ends lost 5 bases and 2 bases respectively, with 12 bases between them. Per germline, CDR1 MNHEY and CDR2 SMNVEV (reference sequence). CDR3 size: 14 residues. Written as DNA, the CDR3 is TGTGCCAGCAGTCCGATCTCCCGGCAAGAGACCCAGTACTTC. It yields the protein CASSPISRQETQYF.

V usage is TRBV2 and J usage is TRBJ2-2, with TRBD1 identical over 10 bases. Germline trimming cut 5 bases from V and 3 bases from J; bases unmatched to any gene: 6. This CDR3 is 16 amino acids long. Per germline, CDR1 SNHLY and CDR2 FYNNEI. The CDR3 nucleotides are TGTGCCAGCAGTTCCGGGACAGGGGAATACACCGGGGAGCTGTTTTTT. This codes for CASSSGTGEYTGELFF. Complete variable domain (other parts from reference TRBV2 and TRBJ2-2): EPEVTQTPSHQVTQMGQEVILRCVPISNHLYFYWYRQILGQKVEFLVSFYNNEISEKSEIFDDQFSVERPDGSNFTLKIRSTKLEDSAMYFCASSSGTGEYTGELFFGEGSRLTVL.

This clone was detected only once. This chain joins TRBV29-1 and TRBJ2-3, with TRBD2 matching over 16 bases. Germline CDR1 SQVTM, CDR2 ANQGSEA. The CDR3 consists of 16 residues. Trimming removed 4 bases from V and 6 bases from J; junction bases left unmatched: 7. Here the CDR3 reads CSVGGLAGGFIDTQYF. The CDR3 coding sequence is TGCAGCGTTGGGGGACTAGCGGGAGGGTTCATCGATACGCAGTATTTT.

The chain has TRBV5-8 and TRBJ1-1; the D is unclear. This CDR3 has 15 amino acids. Germline V gene lookup returns CDR1 SGHTS and CDR2 YDEGEE. V lost 3 bases and J 0 bases, leaving 12 bases between the germline ends. CDR3 in amino acids: CASSWTGTLNTEAFF. The CDR3 DNA reads TGTGCCAGCAGCTGGACGGGAACCCTGAACACTGAAGCTTTCTTT.

The chain recombines TRBV4-2 with TRBJ2-5; 7 bases map to TRBD2. The J call may be mistaken, given a closer DNA end match to TRBJ2-7. CDR1 is LGHNA, CDR2 YNFKEQ, per germline. The length of the CDR3 is 15 residues. As DNA, the CDR3 is TGTGCCAGCAGCCAAGCCCTCCGCGGGAGCGACGAGCAGTACTTC. Translated, it gives CASSQALRGSDEQYF.

The chain recombines TRBV9 with TRBJ2-3; 10 bases match TRBD2. This CDR3 is 16 amino acids long. CDR1 is SGDLS and CDR2 is YYNGEE in the germline V gene. V gave up 4 bases and J gave up 0 bases; unmatched junction bases: 5. The CDR3 protein is CASSLGLAASTDTQYF. DNA of the CDR3: TGTGCCAGCAGCTTAGGACTAGCGGCTAGCACAGATACGCAGTATTTT.

The V and J genes are TRBV4-1 and TRBJ2-1; perhaps TRBD2 as D (5 bases). The V end was cut by 6 bases, the J end by 0 bases, with 15 bases between. This CDR3 is built from 16 residues. The V gene's germline CDR1 is MGHRA and CDR2 YSYEKL. The CDR3 protein is CASRNEGKSSYNEQFF. DNA for the CDR3: TGCGCCAGCAGGAATGAGGGAAAGTCCTCCTACAATGAGCAGTTCTTC.

The V call is TRBV19, the J call TRBJ2-3; D not certain. Germline assignment: CDR1 LNHDA and CDR2 SQIVND (reference sequence). The CDR3 has 15 residues. Trimming pared 5 bases from V and 5 bases from J, leaving 17 bases between. CDR3 protein: CASSSRHYEKDTQYF. The DNA for the CDR3 is TGTGCCAGTAGTTCCAGACATTACGAGAAAGATACGCAGTATTTT.

This chain joins TRBV5-1 and TRBJ2-1, with 7 bases lining up with TRBD2. Germline CDR1 is SGHRS and CDR2 is YFSETQ. This CDR3 is built from 15 residues. V was pared by 1 base and J by 5 bases, with 6 bases of the junction left unmatched. CDR3 sequence reads: CASSLLGEGNNEQFF. CDR3 coding DNA: TGCGCCAGCAGCTTGTTGGGGGAGGGAAACAATGAGCAGTTCTTC.